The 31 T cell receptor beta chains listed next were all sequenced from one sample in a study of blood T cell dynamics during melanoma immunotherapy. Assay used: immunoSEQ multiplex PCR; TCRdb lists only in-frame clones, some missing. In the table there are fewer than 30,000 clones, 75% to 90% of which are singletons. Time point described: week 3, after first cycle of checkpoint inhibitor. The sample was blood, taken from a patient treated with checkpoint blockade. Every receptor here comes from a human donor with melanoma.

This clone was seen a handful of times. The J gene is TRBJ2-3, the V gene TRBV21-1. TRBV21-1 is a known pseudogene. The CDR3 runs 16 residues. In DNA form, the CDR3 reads TGTGCCAGCAGCAAAGCGGCGAACCCGGCCACAGATACGCAGTATTTT. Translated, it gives CASSKAANPATDTQYF.

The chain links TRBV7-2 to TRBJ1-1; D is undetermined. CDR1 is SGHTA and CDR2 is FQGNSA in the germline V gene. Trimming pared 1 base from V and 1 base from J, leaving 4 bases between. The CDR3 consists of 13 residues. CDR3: CASSLGANTEAFF. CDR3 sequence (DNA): TGTGCCAGCAGCTTAGGGGCGAACACTGAAGCTTTCTTT.

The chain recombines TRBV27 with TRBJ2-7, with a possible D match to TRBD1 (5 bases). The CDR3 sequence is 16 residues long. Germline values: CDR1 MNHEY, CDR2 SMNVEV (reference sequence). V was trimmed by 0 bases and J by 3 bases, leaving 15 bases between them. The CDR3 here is CASSLSIQGGGYEQYF. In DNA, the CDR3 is TGTGCCAGCAGTTTATCTATCCAGGGTGGTGGCTACGAGCAGTACTTC.

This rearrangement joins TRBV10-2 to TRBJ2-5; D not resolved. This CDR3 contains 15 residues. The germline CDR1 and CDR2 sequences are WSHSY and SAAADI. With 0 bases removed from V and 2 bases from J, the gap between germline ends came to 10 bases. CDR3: CASSESKKQQETQYF. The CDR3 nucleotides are TGCGCCAGCAGTGAGTCGAAAAAGCAACAAGAGACCCAGTACTTC.

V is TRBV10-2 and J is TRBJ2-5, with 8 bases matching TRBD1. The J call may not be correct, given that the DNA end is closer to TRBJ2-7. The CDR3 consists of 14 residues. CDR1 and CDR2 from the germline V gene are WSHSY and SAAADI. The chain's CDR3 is CASSSGGLPGEQYF. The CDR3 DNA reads TGCGCCAGCAGCTCAGGGGGCTTACCCGGCGAGCAGTACTTC.

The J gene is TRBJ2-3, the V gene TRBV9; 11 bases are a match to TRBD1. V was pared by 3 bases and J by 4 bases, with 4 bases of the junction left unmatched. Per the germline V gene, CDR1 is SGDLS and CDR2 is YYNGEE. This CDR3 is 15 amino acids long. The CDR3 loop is CASSGGGQGADTQYF. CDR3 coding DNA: TGTGCCAGCAGCGGTGGGGGACAGGGGGCAGATACGCAGTATTTT.

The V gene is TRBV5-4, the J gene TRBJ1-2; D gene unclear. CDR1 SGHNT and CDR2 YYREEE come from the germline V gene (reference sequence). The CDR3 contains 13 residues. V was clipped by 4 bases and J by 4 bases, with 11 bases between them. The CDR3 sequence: CASSPPAAYGYTF. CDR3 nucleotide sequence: TGTGCCAGCAGCCCCCCCGCGGCCTATGGCTACACCTTC.

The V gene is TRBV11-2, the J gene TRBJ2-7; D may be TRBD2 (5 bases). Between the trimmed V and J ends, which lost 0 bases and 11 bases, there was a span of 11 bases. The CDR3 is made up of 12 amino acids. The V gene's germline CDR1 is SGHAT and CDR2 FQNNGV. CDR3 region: CASSLDFAGEYF. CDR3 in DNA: TGTGCCAGCAGCTTAGATTTCGCCGGGGAGTACTTC. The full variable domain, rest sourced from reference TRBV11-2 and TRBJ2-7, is EAGVAQSPRYKIIEKRQSVAFWCNPISGHATLYWYQQILGQGPKLLIQFQNNGVVDDSQLPKDRFSAERLKGVDSTLKIQPAKLEDSAVYLCASSLDFAGEYFGPGTRLTVT.

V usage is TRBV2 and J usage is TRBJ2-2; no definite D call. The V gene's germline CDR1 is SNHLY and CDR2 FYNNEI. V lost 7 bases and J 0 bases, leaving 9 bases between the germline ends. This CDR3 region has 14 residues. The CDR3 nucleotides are TGTGCCAGCAAGGAGATCCCGAACACCGGGGAGCTGTTTTTT. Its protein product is CASKEIPNTGELFF. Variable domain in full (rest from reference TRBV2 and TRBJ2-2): EPEVTQTPSHQVTQMGQEVILRCVPISNHLYFYWYRQILGQKVEFLVSFYNNEISEKSEIFDDQFSVERPDGSNFTLKIRSTKLEDSAMYFCASKEIPNTGELFFGEGSRLTVL.

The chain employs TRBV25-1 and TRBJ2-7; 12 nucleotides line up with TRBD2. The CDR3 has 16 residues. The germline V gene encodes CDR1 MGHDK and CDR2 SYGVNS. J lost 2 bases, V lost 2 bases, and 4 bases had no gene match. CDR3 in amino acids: CASSEGLAGSAYEQYF. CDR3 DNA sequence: TGTGCCAGCAGTGAAGGACTAGCGGGAAGCGCCTACGAGCAGTACTTC.

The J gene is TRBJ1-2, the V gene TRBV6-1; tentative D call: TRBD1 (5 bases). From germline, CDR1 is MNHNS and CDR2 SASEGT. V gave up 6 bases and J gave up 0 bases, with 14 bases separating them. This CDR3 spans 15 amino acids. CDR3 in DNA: TGTGCCAGCAGACTTGGGGGGGTAGCTAACTATGGCTACACCTTC. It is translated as CASRLGGVANYGYTF.

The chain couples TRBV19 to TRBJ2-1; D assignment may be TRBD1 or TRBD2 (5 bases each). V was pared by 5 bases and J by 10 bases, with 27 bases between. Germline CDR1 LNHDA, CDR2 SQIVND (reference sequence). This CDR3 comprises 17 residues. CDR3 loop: CASSPRLWGSPMVEQFF. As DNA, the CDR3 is TGTGCCAGTAGTCCACGATTATGGGGGTCCCCAATGGTGGAGCAGTTCTTC. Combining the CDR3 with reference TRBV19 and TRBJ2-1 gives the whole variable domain DGGITQSPKYLFRKEGQNVTLSCEQNLNHDAMYWYRQDPGQGLRLIYYSQIVNDFQKGDIAEGYSVSREKKESFPLTVTSAQKNPTAFYLCASSPRLWGSPMVEQFFGPGTRLTVL.

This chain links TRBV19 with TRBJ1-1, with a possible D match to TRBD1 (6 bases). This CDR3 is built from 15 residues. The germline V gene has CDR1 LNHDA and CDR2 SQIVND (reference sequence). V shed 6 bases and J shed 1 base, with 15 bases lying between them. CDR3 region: CASRIVDRENTEAFF. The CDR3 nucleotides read TGTGCCAGTAGGATCGTGGACAGAGAGAACACTGAAGCTTTCTTT.

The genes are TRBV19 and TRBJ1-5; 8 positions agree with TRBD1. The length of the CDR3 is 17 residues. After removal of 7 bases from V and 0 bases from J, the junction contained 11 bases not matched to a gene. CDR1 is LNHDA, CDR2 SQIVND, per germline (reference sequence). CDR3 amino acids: CASTADRASYSNQPQHF. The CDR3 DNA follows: TGTGCCAGTACCGCGGACAGGGCCTCTTATAGCAATCAGCCCCAGCATTTT.

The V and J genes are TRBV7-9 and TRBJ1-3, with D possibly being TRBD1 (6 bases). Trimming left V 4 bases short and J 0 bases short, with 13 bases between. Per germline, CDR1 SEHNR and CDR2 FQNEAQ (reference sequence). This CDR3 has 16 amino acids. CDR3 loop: CASSSPGDNSGNTIYF. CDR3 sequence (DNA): TGTGCCAGCAGCTCCCCGGGGGACAACTCTGGAAACACCATATATTTT.

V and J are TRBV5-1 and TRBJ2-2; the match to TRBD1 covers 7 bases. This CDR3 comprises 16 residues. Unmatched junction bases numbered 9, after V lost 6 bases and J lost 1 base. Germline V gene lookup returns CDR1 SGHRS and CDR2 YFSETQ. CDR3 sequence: CASILDRVENTGELFF. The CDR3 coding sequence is TGCGCCAGCATCCTAGACAGGGTTGAGAACACCGGGGAGCTGTTTTTT.

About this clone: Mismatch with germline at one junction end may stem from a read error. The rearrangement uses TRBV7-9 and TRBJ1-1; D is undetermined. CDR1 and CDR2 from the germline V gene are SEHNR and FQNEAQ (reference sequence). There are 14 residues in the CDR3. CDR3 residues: CASSLARSNTEAFF. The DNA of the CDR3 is TGTGCCAGCAGCCTAGCCCGATCAAACACTGAAGCTTTCTTT.

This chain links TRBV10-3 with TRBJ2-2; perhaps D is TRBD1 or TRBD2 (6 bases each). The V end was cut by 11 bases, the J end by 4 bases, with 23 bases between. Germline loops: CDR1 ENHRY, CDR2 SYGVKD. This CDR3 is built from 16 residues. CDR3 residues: CAGGSGPGGSTGELFF. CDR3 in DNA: TGTGCCGGGGGTAGCGGACCCGGGGGCAGCACCGGGGAGCTGTTTTTT.

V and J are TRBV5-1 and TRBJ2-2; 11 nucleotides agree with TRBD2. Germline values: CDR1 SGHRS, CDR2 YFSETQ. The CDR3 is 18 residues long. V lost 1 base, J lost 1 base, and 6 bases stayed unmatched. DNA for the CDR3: TGCGCCAGCAGCTTGCTAGCGGGAGGCCACCTGAACACCGGGGAGCTGTTTTTT. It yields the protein CASSLLAGGHLNTGELFF.

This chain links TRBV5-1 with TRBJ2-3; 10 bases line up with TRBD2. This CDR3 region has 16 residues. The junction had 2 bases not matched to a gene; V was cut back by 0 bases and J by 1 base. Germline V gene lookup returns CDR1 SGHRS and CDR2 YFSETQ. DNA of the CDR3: TGCGCCAGCAGCTTGGGCCTAGCGGGGGGCACAGATACGCAGTATTTT. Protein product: CASSLGLAGGTDTQYF.

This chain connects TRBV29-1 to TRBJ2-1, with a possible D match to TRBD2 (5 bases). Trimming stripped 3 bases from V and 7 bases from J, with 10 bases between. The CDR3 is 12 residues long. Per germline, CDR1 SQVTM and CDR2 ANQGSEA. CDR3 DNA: TGCAGCGTTGACCTAGCAGAGAATGAGCAGTTCTTC. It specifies CSVDLAENEQFF.

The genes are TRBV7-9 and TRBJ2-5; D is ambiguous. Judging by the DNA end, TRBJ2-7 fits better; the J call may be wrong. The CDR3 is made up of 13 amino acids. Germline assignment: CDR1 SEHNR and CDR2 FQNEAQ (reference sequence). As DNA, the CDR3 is TGTGCCAGCAGCTTAGGGGGTCGCTACGAGCAGTACTTC. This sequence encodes CASSLGGRYEQYF.

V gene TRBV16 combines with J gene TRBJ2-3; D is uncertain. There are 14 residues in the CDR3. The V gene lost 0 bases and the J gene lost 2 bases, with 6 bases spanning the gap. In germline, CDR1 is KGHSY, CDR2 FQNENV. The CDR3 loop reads CASSQSTITDTQYF. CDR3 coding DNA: TGTGCCAGCAGCCAATCTACCATCACAGATACGCAGTATTTT. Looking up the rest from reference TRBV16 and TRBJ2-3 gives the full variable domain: GEEVAQTPKHLVRGEGQKAKLYCAPIKGHSYVFWYQQVLKNEFKFLISFQNENVFDETGMPKERFSAKCLPNSPCSLEIQATKLEDSAVYFCASSQSTITDTQYFGPGTRLTVL.

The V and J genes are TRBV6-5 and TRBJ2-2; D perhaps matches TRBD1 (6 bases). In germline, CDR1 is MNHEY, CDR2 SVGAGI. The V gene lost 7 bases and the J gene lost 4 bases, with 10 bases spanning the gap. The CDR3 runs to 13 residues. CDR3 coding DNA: TGTGCCAGCACCCAAGGGGGCACCGGGGAGCTGTTTTTT. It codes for CASTQGGTGELFF.

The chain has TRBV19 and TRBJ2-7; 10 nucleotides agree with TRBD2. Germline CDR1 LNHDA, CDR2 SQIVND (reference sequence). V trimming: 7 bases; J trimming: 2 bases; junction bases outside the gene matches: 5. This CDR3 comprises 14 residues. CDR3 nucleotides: TGTGCCAGTACACGGACTAGCGGACCCTACGAGCAGTACTTC. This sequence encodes CASTRTSGPYEQYF.

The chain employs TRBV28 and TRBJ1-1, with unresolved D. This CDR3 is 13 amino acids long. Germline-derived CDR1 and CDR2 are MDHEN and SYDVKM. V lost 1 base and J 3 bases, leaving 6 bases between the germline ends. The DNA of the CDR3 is TGTGCCAGCAGTTTATACGAGTACACTGAAGCTTTCTTT. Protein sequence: CASSLYEYTEAFF. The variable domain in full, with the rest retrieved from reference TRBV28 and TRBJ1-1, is DVKVTQSSRYLVKRTGEKVFLECVQDMDHENMFWYRQDPGLGLRLIYFSYDVKMKEKGDIPEGYSVSREKKERFSLILESASTNQTSMYLCASSLYEYTEAFFGQGTRLTVV.

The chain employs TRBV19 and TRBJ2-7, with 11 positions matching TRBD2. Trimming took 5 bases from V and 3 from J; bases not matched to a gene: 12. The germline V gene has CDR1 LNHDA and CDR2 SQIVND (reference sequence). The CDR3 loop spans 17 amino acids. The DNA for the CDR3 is TGTGCCAGTAGTCTAGCGGGGGGCGTCCCTAATTACTACGAGCAGTACTTC. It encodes CASSLAGGVPNYYEQYF.

The CDR3: CASSLGRGGQPQHF. The CDR3 DNA reads TGTGCCAGCAGCTTAGGTCGGGGGGGTCAGCCCCAGCATTTT. The V and J genes are TRBV7-2 and TRBJ1-5; a possible D gene is TRBD1 (5 bases). Germline values: CDR1 SGHTA, CDR2 FQGNSA. CDR3 length equals 14 residues. Trimming removed 1 base at V and 6 bases at J, with 10 bases between.

The CDR3: CASSLAGDTGELFF. CDR3 coding DNA: TGTGCCAGCAGTTTGGCAGGGGACACCGGGGAGCTGTTTTTT. The rearrangement links TRBV28 to TRBJ2-2, with D perhaps TRBD1 (6 bases). CDR3 size: 14 residues. V shed 3 bases and J shed 3 bases, with 8 bases lying between them. Per germline, CDR1 MDHEN and CDR2 SYDVKM.

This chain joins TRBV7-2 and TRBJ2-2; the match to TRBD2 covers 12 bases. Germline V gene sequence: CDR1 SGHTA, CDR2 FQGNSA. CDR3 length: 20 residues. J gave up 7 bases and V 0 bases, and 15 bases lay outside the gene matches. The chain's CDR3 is CASSLAALGLAGYLSGELFF. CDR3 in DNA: TGTGCCAGCAGCTTAGCGGCACTTGGACTAGCGGGGTATCTGAGCGGGGAGCTGTTTTTT.

CDR3 bases: TGTGCCAGTAGTATGGGGGACGGTAGCAATCAGCCCCAGCATTTT. Translated: CASSMGDGSNQPQHF. This rearrangement joins TRBV19 to TRBJ1-5, with D possibly matching TRBD1 (5 bases). Germline-derived CDR1 and CDR2 are LNHDA and SQIVND (reference sequence). CDR3 size: 15 residues. The V end lost 3 bases, the J end lost 0 bases, and 9 bases lay between the germline ends.